This TCR beta chain was retrieved from a study of cytomegalovirus exposure and HLA in healthy donors. General study results and limits: Testing in vitro showed a few CMV-associated chains specific for CMV antigens. Earlier analysis found most TCR beta V segments productive about 87% or about 30% of the time. Roughly uniform sequencing depth across donors was assumed, possibly incorrectly. According to the study, 160 or so TCR beta chains were cytomegalovirus-associated.

Primers for the PCR totalled 60 Vbeta and 13 Jbeta. The protocol was immunoSEQ multiplex PCR, while the TCRdb copy is restricted to in-frame clones and leaves out a portion. Of about 120,000 clones listed, over 65% were seen once; the top ten hold 2.7%. CDR3 size: 14 residues. Germline V CDR1 and CDR2: GTSNPN, SVGIG (reference sequence). Trimming stripped 2 bases from V and 5 bases from J, with 15 bases between. With respect to this clone: Its target is not known.

V and J are TRBV30 and TRBJ1-1; D possibly corresponds to TRBD1 (5 bases). The TCR comes from a woman between 35 and 50 years old in good health and CMV-seropositive. The sample taken for sequencing was PBMCs. CDR3 in amino acids: CAWSYKGLGTEAFF. The CDR3, as DNA: TGTGCCTGGAGTTATAAGGGGCTCGGGACTGAAGCTTTCTTT. The whole variable domain, remainder taken from reference TRBV30 and TRBJ1-1, is SQTIHQWPATLVQPVGSPLSLECTVEGTSNPNLYWYRQAAGRGLQLLFYSVGIGQISSEVPQNLSASRPQDRQFILSSKKLLLSDSGFYLCAWSYKGLGTEAFFGQGTRLTVV.